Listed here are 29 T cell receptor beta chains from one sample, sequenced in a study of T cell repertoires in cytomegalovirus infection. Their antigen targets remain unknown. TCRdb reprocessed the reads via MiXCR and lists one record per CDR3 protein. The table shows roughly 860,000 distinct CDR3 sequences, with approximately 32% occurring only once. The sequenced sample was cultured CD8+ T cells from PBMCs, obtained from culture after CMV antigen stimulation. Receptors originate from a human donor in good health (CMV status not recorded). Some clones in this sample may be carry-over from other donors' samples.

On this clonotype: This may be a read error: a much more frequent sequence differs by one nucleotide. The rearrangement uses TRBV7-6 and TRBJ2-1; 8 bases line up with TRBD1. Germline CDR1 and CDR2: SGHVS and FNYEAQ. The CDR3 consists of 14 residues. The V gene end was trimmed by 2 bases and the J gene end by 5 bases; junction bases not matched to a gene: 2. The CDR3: CASSLRGQDNEQFF. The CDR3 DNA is TGTGCCAGCAGCTTACGGGGACAGGACAATGAGCAGTTCTTC.

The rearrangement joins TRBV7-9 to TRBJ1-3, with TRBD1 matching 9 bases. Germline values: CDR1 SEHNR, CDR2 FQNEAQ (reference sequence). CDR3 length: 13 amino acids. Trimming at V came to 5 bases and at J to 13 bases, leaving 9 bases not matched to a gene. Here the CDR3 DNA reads TGTGCCAGCAGCCCCCCAGCGGGACAGGGAATATATTTT. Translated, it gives CASSPPAGQGIYF.

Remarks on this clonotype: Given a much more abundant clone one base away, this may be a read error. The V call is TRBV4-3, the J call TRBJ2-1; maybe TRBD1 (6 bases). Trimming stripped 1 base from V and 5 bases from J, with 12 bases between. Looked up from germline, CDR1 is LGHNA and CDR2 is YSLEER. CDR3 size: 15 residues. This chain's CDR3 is CASSQVARGNNEQFF. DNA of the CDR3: TGCGCCAGCAGCCAAGTGGCAAGGGGGAACAATGAGCAGTTCTTC.

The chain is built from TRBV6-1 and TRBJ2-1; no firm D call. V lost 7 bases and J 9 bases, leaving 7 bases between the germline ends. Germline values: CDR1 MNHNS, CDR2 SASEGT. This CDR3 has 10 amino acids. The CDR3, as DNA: TGTGCCAGCAAGCGAGGTGAGCAGTTCTTC. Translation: CASKRGEQFF.

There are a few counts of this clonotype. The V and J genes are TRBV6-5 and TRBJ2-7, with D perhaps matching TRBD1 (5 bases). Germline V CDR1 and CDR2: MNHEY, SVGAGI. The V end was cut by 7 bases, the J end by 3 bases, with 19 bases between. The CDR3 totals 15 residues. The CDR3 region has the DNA TGTGCCAGCAACCATGCGACAGCGCCCTACTACGAGCAGTACTTC. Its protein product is CASNHATAPYYEQYF.

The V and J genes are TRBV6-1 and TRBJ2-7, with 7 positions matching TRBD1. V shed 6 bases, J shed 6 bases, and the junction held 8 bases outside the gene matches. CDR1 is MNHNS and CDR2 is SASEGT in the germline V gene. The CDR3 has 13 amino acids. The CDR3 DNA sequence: TGTGCCAGCAGGGGGACAGCTGCCTGCGAGCAGTACTTC. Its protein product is CASRGTAACEQYF.

This CDR3 reads CASSYSYAANTEAFF. For the CDR3, the DNA is TGTGCCAGCAGTTACTCGTACGCTGCGAACACTGAAGCTTTCTTT. The chain has TRBV6-5 and TRBJ1-1; no reliable D call. The CDR3 runs to 15 residues. Trimming took 0 bases from V and 1 from J, leaving 9 bases between them. CDR1 is MNHEY, CDR2 SVGAGI, per germline.

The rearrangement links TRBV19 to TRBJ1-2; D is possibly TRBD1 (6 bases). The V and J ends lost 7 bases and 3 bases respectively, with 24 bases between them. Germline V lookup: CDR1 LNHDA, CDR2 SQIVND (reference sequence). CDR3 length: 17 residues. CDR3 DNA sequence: TGTGCCAGTACCCGAGAATTTCGGCGGGGGCGCGACTATGGCTACACCTTC. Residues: CASTREFRRGRDYGYTF.

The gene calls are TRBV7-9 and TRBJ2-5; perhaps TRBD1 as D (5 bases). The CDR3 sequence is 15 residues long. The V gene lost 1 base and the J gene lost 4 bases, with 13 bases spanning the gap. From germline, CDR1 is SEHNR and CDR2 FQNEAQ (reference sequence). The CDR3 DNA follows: TGTGCCAGCAGCTTAGTGGGCAGGGAAAGAGAGACCCAGTACTTC. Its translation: CASSLVGRERETQYF.

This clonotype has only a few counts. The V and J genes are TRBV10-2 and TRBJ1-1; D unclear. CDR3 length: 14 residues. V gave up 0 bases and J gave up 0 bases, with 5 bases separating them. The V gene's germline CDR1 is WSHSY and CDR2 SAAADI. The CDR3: CASSESLLNTEAFF. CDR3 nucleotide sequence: TGCGCCAGCAGTGAGTCTTTGTTGAACACTGAAGCTTTCTTT.

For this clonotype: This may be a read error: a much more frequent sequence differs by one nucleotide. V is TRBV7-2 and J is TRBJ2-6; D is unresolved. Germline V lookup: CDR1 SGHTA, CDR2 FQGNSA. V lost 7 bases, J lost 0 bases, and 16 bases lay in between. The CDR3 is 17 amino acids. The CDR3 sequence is CASTLRGPDSGANVLTF. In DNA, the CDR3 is TGTGCCAGCACCCTTCGTGGGCCAGACTCTGGGGCCAACGTCCTGACTTTC.

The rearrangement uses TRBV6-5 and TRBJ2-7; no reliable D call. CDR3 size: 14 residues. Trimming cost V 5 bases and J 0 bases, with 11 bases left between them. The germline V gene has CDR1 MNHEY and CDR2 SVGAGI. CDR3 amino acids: CASSPLESSYEQYV. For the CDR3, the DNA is TGTGCCAGCAGTCCCTTGGAGAGCTCCTACGAGCAGTACGTC.

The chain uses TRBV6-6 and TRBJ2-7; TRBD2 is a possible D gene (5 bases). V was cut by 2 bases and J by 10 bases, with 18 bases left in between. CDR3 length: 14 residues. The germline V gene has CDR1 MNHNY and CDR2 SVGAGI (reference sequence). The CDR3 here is CASSYNLPEVLQYV. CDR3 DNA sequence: TGTGCCAGCAGTTACAACCTGCCGGAGGTACTACAGTACGTC.

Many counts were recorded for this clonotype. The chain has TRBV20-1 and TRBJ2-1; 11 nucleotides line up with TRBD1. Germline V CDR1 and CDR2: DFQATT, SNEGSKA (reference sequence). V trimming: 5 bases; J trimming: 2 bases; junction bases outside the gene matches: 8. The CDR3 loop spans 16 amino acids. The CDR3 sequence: CSAHSAGQGAYNEQFF. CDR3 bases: TGCAGTGCTCACTCCGCGGGACAGGGGGCCTACAATGAGCAGTTCTTC.

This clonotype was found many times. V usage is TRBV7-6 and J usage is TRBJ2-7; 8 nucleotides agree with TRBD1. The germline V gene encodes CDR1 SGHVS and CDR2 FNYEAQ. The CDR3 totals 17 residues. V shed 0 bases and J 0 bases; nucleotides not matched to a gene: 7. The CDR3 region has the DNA TGTGCCAGCAGCTTAGCGGGGGGACAGGTAAACTCCTACGAGCAGTACTTC. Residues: CASSLAGGQVNSYEQYF.

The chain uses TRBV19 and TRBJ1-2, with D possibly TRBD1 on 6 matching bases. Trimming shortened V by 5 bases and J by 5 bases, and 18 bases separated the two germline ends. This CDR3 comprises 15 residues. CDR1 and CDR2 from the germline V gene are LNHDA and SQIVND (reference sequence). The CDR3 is CASSPRQELPYGYTF. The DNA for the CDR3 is TGTGCCAGTAGTCCCCGACAGGAGTTACCTTATGGCTACACCTTC.

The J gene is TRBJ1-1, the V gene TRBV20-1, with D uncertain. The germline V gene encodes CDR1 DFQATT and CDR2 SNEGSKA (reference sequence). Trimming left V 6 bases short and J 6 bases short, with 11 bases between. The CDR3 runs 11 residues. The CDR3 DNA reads TGCAGTGCCCCTAGCGGGGCTGAAGCTTTCTTT. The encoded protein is CSAPSGAEAFF.

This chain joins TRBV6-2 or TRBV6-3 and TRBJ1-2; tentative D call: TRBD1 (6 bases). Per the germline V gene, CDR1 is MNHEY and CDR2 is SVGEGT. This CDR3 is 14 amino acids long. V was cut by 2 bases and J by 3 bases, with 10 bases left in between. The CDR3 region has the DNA TGTGCCAGCAGTTACCCAGGGGAGGACTATGGCTACACCTTC. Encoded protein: CASSYPGEDYGYTF.

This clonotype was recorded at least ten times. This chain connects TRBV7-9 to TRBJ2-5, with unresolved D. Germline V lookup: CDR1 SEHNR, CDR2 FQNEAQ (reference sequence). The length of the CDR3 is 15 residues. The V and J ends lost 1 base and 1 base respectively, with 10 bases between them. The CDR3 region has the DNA TGTGCCAGCAGCTTAGACGCAGAAGCCCAAGAGACCCAGTACTTC. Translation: CASSLDAEAQETQYF.

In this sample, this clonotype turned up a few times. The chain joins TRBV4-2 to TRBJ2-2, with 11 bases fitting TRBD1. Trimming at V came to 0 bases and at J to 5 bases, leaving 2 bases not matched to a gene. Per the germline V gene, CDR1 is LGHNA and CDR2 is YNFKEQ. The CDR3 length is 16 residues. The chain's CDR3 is CASSQEGTGGTGELFF. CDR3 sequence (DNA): TGTGCCAGCAGCCAAGAGGGGACAGGGGGTACCGGGGAGCTGTTTTTT.

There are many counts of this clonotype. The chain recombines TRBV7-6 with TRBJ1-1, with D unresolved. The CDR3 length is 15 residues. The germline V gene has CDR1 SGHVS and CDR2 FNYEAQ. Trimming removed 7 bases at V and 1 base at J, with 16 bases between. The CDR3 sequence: CASTRLPEANTEAFF. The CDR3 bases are TGTGCCAGCACTCGTCTCCCGGAGGCGAACACTGAAGCTTTCTTT. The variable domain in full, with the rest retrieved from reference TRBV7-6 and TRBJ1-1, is GAGVSQSPRYKVTKRGQDVALRCDPISGHVSLYWYRQALGQGPEFLTYFNYEAQQDKSGLPNDRFSAERPEGSISTLTIQRTEQRDSAMYRCASTRLPEANTEAFFGQGTRLTVV.

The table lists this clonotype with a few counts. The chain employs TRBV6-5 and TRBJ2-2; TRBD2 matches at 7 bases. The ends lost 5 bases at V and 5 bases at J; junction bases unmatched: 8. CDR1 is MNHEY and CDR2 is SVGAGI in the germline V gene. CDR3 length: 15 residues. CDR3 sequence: CASSLGEGRTGELFF. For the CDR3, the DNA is TGTGCCAGCAGTCTGGGGGAGGGGCGGACCGGGGAGCTGTTTTTT.

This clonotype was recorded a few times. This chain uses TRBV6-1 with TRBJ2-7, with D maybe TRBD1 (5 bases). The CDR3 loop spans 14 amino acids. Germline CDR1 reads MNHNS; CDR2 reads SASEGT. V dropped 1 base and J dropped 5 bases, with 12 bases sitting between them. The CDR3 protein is CASSEVQGTHEQYV. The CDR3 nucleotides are TGTGCCAGCAGTGAAGTTCAGGGAACCCACGAGCAGTACGTC.

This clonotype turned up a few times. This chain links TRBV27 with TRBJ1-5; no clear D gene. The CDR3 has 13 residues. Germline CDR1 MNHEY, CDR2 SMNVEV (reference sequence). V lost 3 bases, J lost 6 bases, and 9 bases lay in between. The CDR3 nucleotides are TGTGCCAGCAGTTTGAGGGCAAGTCAGCCCCAGCATTTT. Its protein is CASSLRASQPQHF.

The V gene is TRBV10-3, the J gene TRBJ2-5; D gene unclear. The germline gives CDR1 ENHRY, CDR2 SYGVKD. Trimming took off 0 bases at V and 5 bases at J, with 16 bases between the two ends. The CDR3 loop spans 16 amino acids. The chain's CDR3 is CAISESNAGRTETQYF. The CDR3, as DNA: TGTGCCATCAGTGAGTCGAATGCAGGCCGGACGGAGACCCAGTACTTC.

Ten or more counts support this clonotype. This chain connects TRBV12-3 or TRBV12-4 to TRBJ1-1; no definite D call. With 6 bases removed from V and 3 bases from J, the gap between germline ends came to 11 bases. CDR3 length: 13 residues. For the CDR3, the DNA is TGTGCCAGCAGCCCGGACGGTCACACTGAAGCTTTCTTT. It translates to CASSPDGHTEAFF.

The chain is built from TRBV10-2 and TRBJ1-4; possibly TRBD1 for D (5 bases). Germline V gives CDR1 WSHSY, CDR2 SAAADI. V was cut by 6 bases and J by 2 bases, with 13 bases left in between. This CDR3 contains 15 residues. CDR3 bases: TGCGCCAGCAGCGCCCCAGGGACCACTAATGAAAAACTGTTTTTT. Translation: CASSAPGTTNEKLFF.

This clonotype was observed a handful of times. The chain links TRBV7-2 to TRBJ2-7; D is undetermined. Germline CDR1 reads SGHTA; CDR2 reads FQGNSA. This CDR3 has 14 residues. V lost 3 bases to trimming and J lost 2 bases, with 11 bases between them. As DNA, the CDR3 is TGTGCCAGCAGCTTTTTCCCGGCGCCCTACGAGCAGTACTTC. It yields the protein CASSFFPAPYEQYF. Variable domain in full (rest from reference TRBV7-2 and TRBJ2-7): GAGVSQSPSNKVTEKGKDVELRCDPISGHTALYWYRQSLGQGLEFLIYFQGNSAPDKSGLPSDRFSAERTGGSVSTLTIQRTQQEDSAVYLCASSFFPAPYEQYFGPGTRLTVT.

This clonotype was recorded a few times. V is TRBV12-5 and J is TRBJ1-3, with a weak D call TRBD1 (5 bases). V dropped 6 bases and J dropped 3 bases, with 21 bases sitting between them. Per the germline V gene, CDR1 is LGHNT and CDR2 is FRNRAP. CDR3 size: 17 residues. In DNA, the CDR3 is TGTGCTAGTGGCCTTGGGGCCGGGGTAAGAGATGGAAACACCATATATTTT. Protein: CASGLGAGVRDGNTIYF.